This T cell receptor beta chain was documented in a study of T cell responses to AZD1222 COVID-19 vaccine. The protocol was immunoSEQ multiplex PCR, while the TCRdb copy is restricted to in-frame clones and leaves out a portion. The sample lists 130,000 or so clones; roughly 92% were seen once. The V end lost 0 bases, the J end lost 3 bases, and 9 bases lay between the germline ends. CDR1 GTSNPN and CDR2 SVGIG come from the germline V gene (reference sequence). The CDR3 runs 14 residues. The sequencing used peripheral blood, collected on day 0 of AZD1222 vaccination. The gene calls are TRBV30 and TRBJ2-1; possible D gene TRBD2, 5 bases. This clonotype was obtained from an adult in good health. The CDR3 region is CAWSVLGVYNEQFF. The CDR3 region has the DNA TGTGCCTGGAGTGTACTCGGGGTCTACAATGAGCAGTTCTTC. Variable domain in full (rest from reference TRBV30 and TRBJ2-1): SQTIHQWPATLVQPVGSPLSLECTVEGTSNPNLYWYRQAAGRGLQLLFYSVGIGQISSEVPQNLSASRPQDRQFILSSKKLLLSDSGFYLCAWSVLGVYNEQFFGPGTRLTVL.